This is a list of T cell receptor beta chains from one sample in a study of Graves' ophthalmopathy and Graves' hyperthyroidism. TCRdb redid the calling of the multiplex PCR reads with MiXCR, one entry per CDR3 protein. The table lists over 450,000 distinct CDR3 sequences, around 14% of them singletons. The material sequenced was blood. These receptors came from a woman aged 25 to 45 with Graves' ophthalmopathy. CDR3s include the opening cysteine and the closing phenylalanine or tryptophan. A D gene is named only where the DNA matches it firmly. Rows give clone size only sometimes, using once, few, many, or a class for an expanded clone.

V,size,J,D,CDR3,DNA
TRBV12-5,many,TRBJ1-5,-,CASGLWEDNQPQHF,TGTGCTAGTGGTTTGTGGGAGGACAATCAGCCCCAGCATTTT
TRBV30,few,TRBJ1-3,-,CAWTPTRGNTIYF,TGTGCCTGGACACCGACCCGCGGAAACACCATATATTTT
TRBV11-2,few,TRBJ2-7,TRBD1,CASRSTGTGGEQYF,TGTGCCAGCAGAAGTACCGGGACAGGGGGCGAGCAGTACTTC
TRBV12-3/TRBV12-4,-,TRBJ2-2,-,CASSLQGFGELFF,TGTGCCAGCAGTTTACAGGGGTTCGGGGAGCTGTTTTTT
TRBV6-5,many,TRBJ1-5,-,CASWGSVNQPQHF,TGTGCCAGCTGGGGATCGGTCAATCAGCCCCAGCATTTT
TRBV6-1,once,TRBJ1-2,-,CASSSNTKHTF,TGTGCCAGCAGCTCCAATACGAAACACACCTTC
TRBV2,many,TRBJ1-2,-,CASLRHRSAGYTF,TGTGCCAGCCTCAGACACAGGTCCGCGGGCTACACCTTC
TRBV12-3/TRBV12-4,many,TRBJ1-1,-,CASRPTGTQNTEAFF,TGTGCCAGCAGACCCACCGGGACACAGAACACTGAAGCTTTCTTT
TRBV6-2/TRBV6-3,many,TRBJ2-5,TRBD1,CASSFGQGMETQYF,TGTGCCAGCAGTTTCGGACAGGGTATGGAGACCCAGTACTTC
TRBV18,-,TRBJ1-1,-,CASSPPSNRIEAFF,TGTGCCAGCTCACCACCCTCAAACAGGATAGAAGCTTTCTTT
TRBV24-1,many,TRBJ2-5,TRBD1,CATSGGAETQYF,TGTGCCACCTCAGGGGGCGCAGAGACCCAGTACTTC
TRBV12-5,-,TRBJ1-6,-,CASGLVYGYSPLHF,TGTGCTAGTGGTTTGGTGTACGGATATTCACCCCTCCACTTT
TRBV2,-,TRBJ2-7,-,CASSGYVAASSYEQYF,TGTGCCAGCAGTGGATACGTTGCGGCCAGCTCCTACGAGCAGTACTTC
TRBV24-1,many,TRBJ2-5,-,CATRGGRNQETQYF,TGTGCCACCAGGGGGGGACGGAACCAAGAGACCCAGTACTTC
TRBV6-2/TRBV6-3,many,TRBJ2-3,-,CASSVIASTDTQYF,TGTGCCAGCAGTGTAATAGCTAGCACAGATACGCAGTATTTT
TRBV27,many,TRBJ2-7,-,CASGDKWDWYEQYF,TGTGCCAGCGGTGATAAGTGGGATTGGTACGAGCAGTACTTC
TRBV9,few,TRBJ2-5,-,CASSVQGKETQYF,TGTGCCAGCAGCGTACAGGGGAAAGAGACCCAGTACTTC
TRBV9,many,TRBJ2-7,-,CASSVIQGSGEQYF,TGTGCCAGCAGCGTAATACAAGGCAGCGGCGAGCAGTACTTC
TRBV5-5,many,TRBJ2-5,-,CASSTQGGETQYF,TGTGCCAGCAGCACACAAGGCGGAGAGACCCAGTACTTC
TRBV12-3/TRBV12-4,many,TRBJ1-2,-,CASSLRGSYGYTF,TGTGCCAGCAGTTTACGGGGCAGCTATGGCTACACCTTC
TRBV20-1,many,TRBJ1-2,-,CSARVTEYGYTF,TGCAGTGCTAGAGTGACAGAATATGGCTACACCTTC
TRBV7-9,many,TRBJ2-7,-,CASRRDTSYEQYF,TGTGCCAGCAGACGGGACACCTCCTACGAGCAGTACTTC
TRBV6-2/TRBV6-3,-,TRBJ1-1,TRBD1,CASRNTYQDRANMNTEAFF,TGTGCCAGCAGAAATACGTACCAGGACAGGGCCAATATGAACACTGAAGCTTTCTTT
TRBV2,-,TRBJ2-7,-,CASNLDGRVSYEQYF,TGTGCCAGCAATCTCGACGGACGGGTTTCCTACGAGCAGTACTTC
TRBV19,few,TRBJ2-5,-,CASSMTAQATQETQYF,TGTGCCAGTAGTATGACTGCACAGGCCACCCAAGAGACCCAGTACTTC
TRBV12-3/TRBV12-4,many,TRBJ1-6,-,CASSPSPGLLGSPLHF,TGTGCCAGCAGCCCCTCCCCAGGTCTTTTGGGTTCGCCCCTCCACTTT
TRBV28,many,TRBJ2-7,-,CASREGRREQYF,TGTGCCAGTCGCGAAGGGCGCCGGGAGCAGTACTTC
TRBV7-9,many,TRBJ2-7,-,CASSLSGAEQYF,TGTGCCAGCAGCTTATCCGGGGCCGAGCAGTACTTC
TRBV19,many,TRBJ1-2,-,CASSTGIGYTF,TGTGCCAGTAGCACAGGGATTGGCTACACCTTC
TRBV5-1,many,TRBJ1-6,-,CASSSSEGSISPLHF,TGCGCCAGCAGCTCTTCGGAGGGGAGTATTTCACCCCTCCACTTT
TRBV15,-,TRBJ1-5,-,CATSQIGTHTLNQPQHF,TGTGCCACCAGTCAGATAGGGACACACACTCTAAATCAGCCCCAGCATTTT
TRBV3-1,few,TRBJ2-5,-,CASSQVSWGQETQYF,TGTGCCAGCAGCCAAGTGTCTTGGGGACAAGAGACCCAGTACTTC
TRBV4-2,many,TRBJ1-5,-,CASSQQTGYSNQPQHF,TGTGCCAGCAGCCAACAGACAGGTTATAGCAATCAGCCCCAGCATTTT
TRBV29-1,many,TRBJ1-2,-,CSVEGAGLGYGYTF,TGCAGCGTTGAAGGAGCCGGGCTAGGCTATGGCTACACCTTC
TRBV10-3,-,TRBJ2-5,TRBD2,CAISEQSGGIQETQYF,TGTGCCATCAGTGAGCAAAGCGGGGGTATCCAAGAGACCCAGTACTTC
TRBV19,many,TRBJ1-2,-,CASSGTWTVYHYGYTF,TGTGCCAGTAGCGGGACTTGGACAGTGTATCACTATGGCTACACCTTC
TRBV6-1,many,TRBJ2-5,-,CASSRTDQETQYF,TGTGCCAGTTCGAGGACGGACCAAGAGACCCAGTACTTC
TRBV6-5,many,TRBJ1-2,-,CASSPRWLSYGYTF,TGTGCCAGCAGCCCCCGATGGCTGAGCTATGGCTACACCTTC
TRBV6-1,many,TRBJ2-5,-,CASRGSQETQYF,TGTGCCAGCAGAGGGTCTCAGGAGACCCAGTACTTC
TRBV4-1,many,TRBJ2-7,-,CASSQEWGREQYF,TGCGCCAGCAGCCAAGAATGGGGGAGGGAGCAGTACTTC
TRBV4-2,few,TRBJ2-5,TRBD1,CASTLSRRPGQVQETQYF,TGTGCCAGCACCCTTTCTCGTCGGCCCGGACAGGTCCAAGAGACCCAGTACTTC
TRBV28,many,TRBJ1-2,-,CASRALALYGYTF,TGTGCCAGCAGAGCTTTAGCCCTCTATGGCTACACCTTC
TRBV9,few,TRBJ1-2,-,CASSAHGGDNYGYTF,TGTGCCAGCAGCGCTCATGGGGGGGACAACTATGGCTACACCTTC
TRBV7-6,many,TRBJ1-1,-,CASSTYRDAEAFF,TGTGCCAGCAGCACCTACAGGGACGCTGAAGCTTTCTTT
TRBV7-9,many,TRBJ1-1,-,CASSLDHSEAFF,TGTGCCAGCAGCTTAGATCACAGTGAAGCTTTCTTT
TRBV11-2,many,TRBJ1-3,-,CASSLEFSLSGNTIYF,TGTGCCAGCAGCTTAGAGTTTTCGCTCTCTGGAAACACCATATATTTT
TRBV29-1,many,TRBJ1-6,TRBD1,CSATTGYYNSPLHF,TGCAGCGCCACGACAGGGTACTATAATTCACCCCTCCACTTT